This T cell receptor (beta chain) stems from a study of cytomegalovirus exposure and HLA in healthy donors (TCRdb year 2017). Study-wide context: According to an earlier analysis of several hundred of the donors, about 180 million T cells yielded roughly 110 million unique TCR beta sequences and around 280 Gb of sequence data. In a later genetic analysis, genome-wide SNP genotypes for about three fifths of the 666 donors were used, and that subset was treated as a discovery cohort. About 5 DR-DQ haplotypes were handled as single units for association and clustering, since linkage in the cohort was strong. The T cell repertoires of some 700 subjects were profiled by immunosequencing and related to cytomegalovirus serostatus. The number of donors typed differed by locus, with about 629-640 for A, B, C, DRB1 and DQB1, about 500 for DQA1, 600 to 610 for DPA1, and some 470 for DPB1. Alongside the repertoire data, information on donor age, sex, ethnicity and CMV serostatus was compiled. Of the roughly 430 genotyped donors, around 81% fell in the genetic ancestry cluster associated with self-reported Caucasian donors. HLA typing covered class I and class II loci at four-digit resolution. In addition to the first cohort of 650 to 750 subjects, a separate validation cohort of around 110 different subjects was used. Around 320 gigabases of sequencing data and tens of millions of unique TCR sequences were included in an early release covering 500 to 750 HLA-typed donors. In a later analysis, previously published TCR beta repertoires from 500 to 750 donors were re-analyzed and high-resolution HLA genotyping was added so that TCR occurrence patterns could be studied. The study combined high-throughput TCR immunosequencing, statistical association of individual TCRs with disease status, and machine learning to predict cytomegalovirus infection status. Among 398 genotyped donors of the cohort, an average of approximately 240,000 unique TCR beta nucleotide sequences were sequenced per donor, roughly 20% of them non-productive. The study aimed to test whether cataloging public T cell receptors could reveal signatures of past pathogen exposure. Rather than using new phenotypic data, the later analysis identified candidate immune exposures from TCR beta sequences and from how often those sequences occurred across donors. All discovery cohort repertoires had been generated using a single sequencing platform. To decide whether each TCR beta V gene segment behaved as functional or pseudogenic, an earlier analysis of 587 of the donors relied on high-throughput TCR beta sequencing.

For CDR1 and CDR2, the germline V gene (reference sequence) lists SGHNT and YYREEE. From the cysteine through the phenylalanine, the CDR3 covers 16 amino acids. Only the CDR3 part of the read is kept: 48 bases, read in frame from the first base. The junction carries 20 bases between V and J, which are trimmed by 5 bases and 3 bases respectively. Broader findings and caveats from the paper: For the cohort, immune exposure information was limited to CMV serostatus. According to a later genetic analysis, donors in an Asian-associated ancestry cluster had fewer N-insertions in productive TCRs than the approximately 700-donor mean. An association between a missense DCLRE1C variant and V-gene and J-gene trimming of TCR beta chains was found in a later genetic analysis and replicated in an independent cohort. According to a later analysis, most CMV-associated TCR beta chains appeared to be HLA-restricted, and the HLA associations seemed to be driven largely by CMV exposure. Because HLA typing was unavailable for some donors at each locus, only the typed subset was used in association tests. A later analysis reported that several top co-occurrence clusters appeared linked to parvovirus B19, influenza, CMV and Epstein-Barr virus. Compared with equally common non-associated chains, HLA-associated TCR beta chains in a later analysis were more clonally expanded and had lower generation probabilities. Only TCR beta chains were sequenced in this cohort, and the absence of alpha or paired-chain data limited detectable features. Assigning TCR associations to individual alleles was difficult when HLA alleles, especially DR and DQ, strongly co-occurred. Most TCR sequences were observed very rarely across donors, whereas some public TCRs were present in many individuals. A later analysis found that TCR association rates varied across HLA loci, with DRB1 alleles showing the most associated TCRs and HLA-C alleles the fewest. A group of highly shared sequence variants was considered likely to be a technical artifact of the sequencing pipeline. Roughly uniform sequencing depth across donors was assumed in presence/absence analyses, although this assumption may not hold. Some IMGT-functional V segments, including TRBV6-2 and TRBV6-3, could not be told apart with the 87-base-pair reads, so those segments were excluded. In vitro tests confirmed that a few of the cytomegalovirus-associated TCR beta chains recognize cytomegalovirus antigens. In an earlier analysis of approximately 590 of the donors, most TCR beta V segments appeared in productive rearrangements about 87% or about 30% of the time, broadly matching IMGT annotations. The earlier analysis of around 600 of the donors excluded about 16 rarely observed V segments, including chromosome 9 orphons, because counts were too low. Correlated functional status among segregating V segments might reflect linkage disequilibrium, but an unknown experimental factor could not be ruled out. A later analysis associated 16,951 TCR beta sequences with specific HLA alleles at a false discovery rate of 0.05. A further reported finding was that TCR beta sequences accurately predicted the HLA-A and HLA-B alleles for most subjects in the first cohort. Cytomegalovirus status was reported to be diagnosed by the classifier with high specificity and sensitivity in both the original and validation cohorts. The authors suggested that the approach could potentially be extended to other disease states and immunological phenotypes. The study listed around 160 TCR beta chains as associated with cytomegalovirus.

In total, over 600 healthy bone marrow donors made up the cohort. Cohort members were all nominally healthy when sampled, although unrecorded immune exposures were likely present. The donor was CMV seropositive and was included in the group of 250 to 300 seropositive cohort members. A peripheral blood sample was provided by each donor, and peripheral blood mononuclear cells were used for TCR beta sequencing. The Qiagen DNeasy Blood Extraction Kit was used to extract genomic DNA from the blood cell samples. Worth noting for this clone: Its antigen is still unknown. The input lacks base qualities; no much larger clone sits a single base away.

The protocol used for the library was the immunoSEQ multiplex PCR assay. A mixture of 60 forward primers for TCR Vbeta segments and 13 reverse primers for TCR Jbeta segments was used in the multiplex PCR. A multiplex PCR assay on genomic DNA amplified the CDR3 region of rearranged TCR beta genes. The amplified TCR beta libraries were sequenced on the Illumina HiSeq System as 87-base-pair reads. The published analysis was carried out like this. A later analysis tallied approximately 87 million unique TCR beta chains across the 666 repertoires, and about 12 million of those chains were shared by two or more donors. To remove PCR and sequencing errors, raw reads were error-corrected and collapsed into unique sequences using a nearest-neighbor algorithm that merged closely related sequences. To assign V, D and J gene segments, CDR3 sequences were aligned to IMGT reference sequences. For a sequence to be retained, a match of at least six nucleotides to both a V gene segment and a J gene segment was required. Rearrangements were classified as productive when the CDR3 lacked stop codons and remained in frame with V and J, and all other rearrangements were classified as non-productive. CDR3 was defined according to IMGT convention as the region running from the second conserved V-encoded cysteine to the conserved J-encoded phenylalanine. Sequences without an unambiguous match to a single V gene segment were excluded from the earlier analysis of a few hundred of the donors. An earlier analysis of almost 600 of the donors classified V segments as functional when productive rearrangements were above 56.7% and as segregating when the standard deviation between donors was above 5%. A statistical classification framework was built for diagnosing cytomegalovirus status from the catalog of TCR beta chain sequences. A later analysis assigned V and J genes by comparing TCR nucleotide sequences with IMGT/GENE-DB human TR gene sequences. A later analysis assigned CDR3 sequences and most-parsimonious VDJ recombination scenarios with the TCRdist pipeline. In a later analysis, each TCR beta chain was defined by its CDR3 amino acid sequence together with its V-gene family, and reads lacking a unique V-gene family were excluded. To address suspected cross-contamination and a sequencing artifact, a later analysis removed around 600 highly shared, low-generation-probability nucleotide sequences. In a later analysis, a clonal expansion index was calculated for each public chain from normalized within-repertoire ranks of inferred template counts. A later analysis computed generation probabilities with a VDJ recombination model fitted to out-of-frame rearrangements, and checked the results against IGoR. In a later analysis, hypergeometric tests were used to score TCR-TCR, TCR-HLA and TCR-CMV co-occurrence, with a repertoire-size bias correction applied to TCR pairs. To estimate false discovery rates, a later analysis permuted the HLA or CMV assignments 20 times. In a later analysis, co-occurring TCRs were grouped using DBSCAN, with TCRdist sequence similarity added in when clustering inside HLA-allele-positive subsets. Repertoires with fewer than 30,000 or more than 120,000 public chains were left out of co-occurrence clustering, as were five repertoires with anomalous nucleotide sharing. Here the immuneACCESS table is served through TCRdb, limited to in-frame sequences with V and J called. Missing clones are a known gap in these copies; in checked studies unresolved V genes cover under half, and the rest lacks a known reason. V and J calls and clone size come straight from that table; D and trimming were deduced from the DNA. The sample profile shows roughly 130,000 clones; about four fifths of them were found once. Together, the top ten hold approximately 10% of the sample.

This TCR derives from a male donor in good health and CMV-seropositive. The sample taken for sequencing was PBMCs. The chain joins TRBV5-4 to TRBJ1-1; TRBD1 is possibly the D segment (5 matching bases). At the DNA level, the sequence is TGTGCCAGCAGTTCAGCGGGCAGGGCTGTGGACACTGAAGCTTTCTTT. The encoded protein is CASSSAGRAVDTEAFF.